Following are 10 T cell receptor beta chains from one sample sequenced in a study of graft-versus-host responses after intestinal transplantation. Antigen specificity for these receptors is unknown. Generated by immunoSEQ multiplex PCR, the TCRdb table keeps only in-frame clones and is missing some. The sample has approximately 49,000 clones, about 89% seen once; the top ten hold 0.5% to 0.65%. The sequences come from unstimulated CD4+ T cells sorted from spleen or lymph node cells, collected before transplant. These TCRs come from a human donor who was the organ donor for an intestinal transplant.

This chain uses TRBV6-6 with TRBJ2-1; 13 positions match TRBD2. V shed 4 bases and J 4 bases; nucleotides not matched to a gene: 1. The CDR3 consists of 15 residues. The V gene's germline CDR1 is MNHNY and CDR2 SVGAGI (reference sequence). The CDR3 reads CASSWGLAGYNEQFF. The DNA of the CDR3 is TGTGCCAGCAGTTGGGGACTAGCGGGATACAATGAGCAGTTCTTC.

This clone was detected once. V is TRBV19 and J is TRBJ2-7; 7 bases match TRBD2. Germline CDR1 reads LNHDA; CDR2 reads SQIVND (reference sequence). V was pared by 1 base and J by 5 bases, with 14 bases of the junction left unmatched. The CDR3 has 17 amino acids. CDR3 loop: CASSIVGGRVTGNEQYF. The CDR3 DNA follows: TGTGCCAGTAGTATAGTCGGCGGGAGAGTCACCGGTAACGAGCAGTACTTC.

The V and J genes are TRBV6-5 and TRBJ2-7, with a tentative D call TRBD2 (6 bases). The length of the CDR3 is 14 residues. Germline loops: CDR1 MNHEY, CDR2 SVGAGI. Trimming took 2 bases from V and 4 from J, leaving 12 bases between them. The CDR3 DNA is TGTGCCAGCAGTTACGGAAGAGGGACTTACGAGCAGTACTTC. It is translated as CASSYGRGTYEQYF.

The chain recombines TRBV9 with TRBJ2-7; TRBD1 agrees at 7 bases. V gave up 0 bases and J gave up 2 bases; unmatched junction bases: 5. Germline CDR1 reads SGDLS; CDR2 reads YYNGEE. The CDR3 sequence is 15 residues long. As DNA, the CDR3 is TGTGCCAGCAGCGTAGTAGGACAGGCCACCTACGAGCAGTACTTC. It encodes CASSVVGQATYEQYF.

The rearrangement links TRBV10-1 to TRBJ1-2; D is possibly TRBD1 (5 bases). CDR3 length equals 12 residues. Germline V gives CDR1 WNHNN, CDR2 SYGVQD (reference sequence). The germline V and J ends were trimmed by 7 bases and 4 bases, with 10 bases remaining between them. The CDR3 reads CASTGGFYGYTF. The CDR3 coding sequence is TGCGCCAGCACCGGGGGTTTCTATGGCTACACCTTC.

V and J are TRBV7-9 and TRBJ1-1; tentative D call: TRBD1 (5 bases). Trimming removed 2 bases from V and 4 bases from J, with 11 bases in between. The CDR3 spans 14 residues. Germline V CDR1 and CDR2: SEHNR, FQNEAQ (reference sequence). DNA for the CDR3: TGTGCCAGCAGCTTACAGGGAGGTGGCACTGAAGCTTTCTTT. Amino acid sequence: CASSLQGGGTEAFF.

This chain connects TRBV28 to TRBJ2-1, with 14 nucleotides matching TRBD2. V trimming: 4 bases; J trimming: 9 bases; junction bases outside the gene matches: 8. This CDR3 contains 16 residues. From germline, CDR1 is MDHEN and CDR2 SYDVKM. CDR3 region: CASSSIPGLAGVEQFF. In DNA form, the CDR3 reads TGTGCCAGCAGTTCAATCCCGGGACTAGCGGGAGTTGAGCAGTTCTTC.

The chain links TRBV28 to TRBJ1-1; D uncertain. V lost 6 bases and J lost 8, with 10 bases in between. The CDR3 extends over 11 amino acids. Germline assignment: CDR1 MDHEN and CDR2 SYDVKM. CDR3 sequence: CASRKTQEAFF. The CDR3 bases are TGTGCCAGCAGAAAAACACAGGAAGCTTTCTTT. Combining the CDR3 with reference TRBV28 and TRBJ1-1 gives the whole variable domain DVKVTQSSRYLVKRTGEKVFLECVQDMDHENMFWYRQDPGLGLRLIYFSYDVKMKEKGDIPEGYSVSREKKERFSLILESASTNQTSMYLCASRKTQEAFFGQGTRLTVV.

The V gene is TRBV6-1, the J gene TRBJ2-7; a possible D gene is TRBD2 (5 bases). CDR3 size: 14 residues. V lost 10 bases and J lost 5, with 21 bases in between. Looked up from germline, CDR1 is MNHNS and CDR2 is SASEGT. The CDR3 region has the DNA TGTGCCACTCTTCACGGAGGCTCGCTAGACGAGCAGTACTTC. It encodes CATLHGGSLDEQYF.

This sequence joins TRBV6-5 and TRBJ1-1, with D hard to call. CDR3 length: 15 amino acids. V was trimmed by 0 bases and J by 0 bases, leaving 8 bases between them. Germline V gives CDR1 MNHEY, CDR2 SVGAGI. CDR3 in DNA: TGTGCCAGCAGTTACTCGTACGGGGTGAACACTGAAGCTTTCTTT. It yields the protein CASSYSYGVNTEAFF.